Each of the 28 T cell receptor beta chains below was sequenced from the same sample in a study of regulatory T cells in long-lasting Graves disease. Time point: persistent/refractory GD, antithyroid drugs over 5 years with positive TRAb. PBMCs were the source of the RNA used for TCR sequencing. Assembly of TCR beta libraries relied on iRepertoire HTBI primers together with Arm-PCR of CDR3 regions. TCRdb itself ran the multiplex PCR reads through MiXCR, one entry per CDR3 protein. The sample shows about 470,000 distinct CDR3 sequences, roughly 21% of them seen only once. The input for sequencing was peripheral blood mononuclear cells (PBMCs), taken when the disease was refractory, from a patient treated with antithyroid drugs. The source is a female donor with Graves disease.

In its sample, this clonotype was seen many times. The chain recombines TRBV20-1 with TRBJ1-2; no firm D call. Germline V gene sequence: CDR1 DFQATT, CDR2 SNEGSKA (reference sequence). V was cut by 0 bases and J by 4 bases, with 12 bases left in between. This CDR3 spans 14 amino acids. CDR3 amino acids: CSAREEDGSYGYTF. The CDR3, as DNA: TGCAGTGCTAGAGAGGAGGACGGATCCTATGGCTACACCTTC.

The chain recombines TRBV9 with TRBJ1-2, with TRBD1 matching 8 bases. The CDR3 is 14 amino acids. V shed 4 bases and J 5 bases; nucleotides not matched to a gene: 7. The V gene's germline CDR1 is SGDLS and CDR2 YYNGEE. The CDR3 spells CASSSWTGLYGYTF. Written as DNA, the CDR3 is TGTGCCAGCAGCTCCTGGACAGGGTTATATGGCTACACCTTC.

This clonotype was counted many times. The genes are TRBV11-2 and TRBJ2-1; no clear D. With 4 bases removed from V and 1 base from J, the gap between germline ends came to 11 bases. CDR1 SGHAT and CDR2 FQNNGV come from the germline V gene. There are 15 residues in the CDR3. The CDR3 region is CASSSIGSSYNEQFF. Written as DNA, the CDR3 is TGTGCCAGCAGCTCAATAGGGTCTTCCTACAATGAGCAGTTCTTC.

The chain links TRBV19 to TRBJ1-1; no reliable D call. The germline V gene encodes CDR1 LNHDA and CDR2 SQIVND (reference sequence). This CDR3 is 14 amino acids long. V lost 1 base and J lost 1, with 7 bases in between. The CDR3 sequence: CASSIVRRNTEAFF. Here the CDR3 DNA reads TGTGCCAGTAGTATAGTACGGAGGAACACTGAAGCTTTCTTT.

This clonotype was detected ten times or more. The DNA for the CDR3 is TGCAGTGCTAGAGATGGTAATAGCGGGTACGAGACCCAGTACTTC. It yields the protein CSARDGNSGYETQYF. The chain employs TRBV20-1 and TRBJ2-5; 7 bases line up with TRBD2. The CDR3 is made up of 15 amino acids. The V and J ends lost 0 bases and 5 bases, in that order; junction bases with no gene match: 9. Germline V gives CDR1 DFQATT, CDR2 SNEGSKA (reference sequence).

The CDR3 region has the DNA TGTGCCAGCAGACGACCGGGACAGGGTGCTTACAATGAGCAGTTCTTC. Protein product: CASRRPGQGAYNEQFF. The rearrangement uses TRBV6-1 and TRBJ2-1, with 9 bases that match TRBD1. The junction had 10 bases not matched to a gene; V was cut back by 6 bases and J by 4 bases. This CDR3 contains 16 residues. Germline V gene sequence: CDR1 MNHNS, CDR2 SASEGT.

This clonotype was picked up many times. CDR3 in DNA: TGTGCCAGCAGTTTCGGGGGACTAGCGGGATTTGAGACCCAGTACTTC. Protein: CASSFGGLAGFETQYF. V and J are TRBV12-3 or TRBV12-4 and TRBJ2-5, with 13 bases that match TRBD2. The CDR3 contains 16 residues. J was trimmed by 5 bases and V by 3 bases; bases with no gene match: 6.

There are a few counts of this clonotype. The chain couples TRBV20-1 to TRBJ2-5; 7 bases are shared with TRBD1. The germline CDR1 and CDR2 sequences are DFQATT and SNEGSKA (reference sequence). J was trimmed by 4 bases and V by 0 bases; bases with no gene match: 5. The CDR3 loop spans 14 amino acids. The CDR3 region is CSARDNRGLETQYF. CDR3 sequence (DNA): TGCAGTGCTAGAGATAATAGGGGGCTAGAGACCCAGTACTTC.

This clonotype has just a few counts. This chain links TRBV24-1 with TRBJ2-5; either TRBD1 or TRBD2 may supply D (5 bases each). With 4 bases removed from V and 1 base from J, the gap between germline ends came to 9 bases. In germline, CDR1 is KGHDR, CDR2 SFDVKD. The CDR3 totals 14 residues. Here the CDR3 DNA reads TGTGCCACCAGTGAGGTTGGGGGCCAAGAGACCCAGTACTTC. Its protein product is CATSEVGGQETQYF.

The chain uses TRBV11-2 and TRBJ2-7, with TRBD2 matching 11 bases. Germline lookup yields CDR1 SGHAT and CDR2 FQNNGV. The CDR3 is made up of 18 amino acids. J was trimmed by 4 bases and V by 4 bases; bases with no gene match: 15. CDR3 protein: CASSSTYSPGLADYEQYF. The CDR3 DNA reads as TGTGCCAGCAGCTCCACATATTCACCGGGACTAGCGGATTACGAGCAGTACTTC.

The rearrangement joins TRBV3-1 to TRBJ1-3; no clear D gene. V lost 1 base to trimming and J lost 4 bases, with 5 bases between them. CDR3 size: 13 residues. Germline values: CDR1 LGHDT, CDR2 YNNKEL (reference sequence). CDR3: CASSQVIGNTIYF. CDR3 nucleotide sequence: TGTGCCAGCAGCCAAGTGATCGGAAACACCATATATTTT.

The chain is built from TRBV7-9 and TRBJ2-5; 8 nucleotides match TRBD2. The J segment lost 7 bases and the V segment lost 9 bases, leaving 19 bases of the junction unmatched. CDR1 SEHNR and CDR2 FQNEAQ come from the germline V gene (reference sequence). This CDR3 has 16 residues. CDR3 protein: CASSPPSSGPPGTQYF. CDR3 in DNA: TGTGCCAGTAGCCCCCCATCTAGCGGGCCTCCGGGGACCCAGTACTTC.

This clonotype has just a few counts. The chain has TRBV20-1 and TRBJ2-5, with 13 bases that match TRBD2. The CDR3 consists of 13 residues. Germline values: CDR1 DFQATT, CDR2 SNEGSKA (reference sequence). V trimming: 3 bases; J trimming: 5 bases; junction bases outside the gene matches: 0. The CDR3 loop is CSARTSGGETQYF. The CDR3, as DNA: TGCAGTGCTAGGACTAGCGGGGGGGAGACCCAGTACTTC.

The chain combines TRBV5-1 with TRBJ2-5; D is ambiguous. Trimming took off 0 bases at V and 4 bases at J, with 13 bases between the two ends. This CDR3 has 15 residues. Germline CDR1 SGHRS, CDR2 YFSETQ. The CDR3 loop is CASSLGGLWGETQYF. In DNA, the CDR3 is TGCGCCAGCAGCTTGGGCGGCCTGTGGGGAGAGACCCAGTACTTC.

About this clonotype: Possible read error: a much larger clone is one base away. This chain links TRBV18 with TRBJ2-5; D is perhaps TRBD1 (6 bases). CDR1 and CDR2 from the germline V gene are KGHSH and LQKENI. This CDR3 is built from 14 residues. DNA for the CDR3: TGTGCCAGCTCAAAGGACAGTCGTCAAGAGGCCCAGTACTTC. Encoded protein: CASSKDSRQEAQYF.

This clonotype was seen only a few times. The junction shows a germline mismatch at one end, possibly a read error. V is TRBV19 and J is TRBJ1-2; perhaps TRBD1 as D (6 bases). The CDR3 has 16 residues. Germline V CDR1 and CDR2: LNHDA, SQIVND (reference sequence). Here the CDR3 reads CASSIATEGDYYGHTF. The DNA of the CDR3 is TGTGCCAGTAGTATAGCGACGGAGGGGGACTACTATGGCCACACCTTC.

This clonotype was observed a single time. The gene calls are TRBV4-3 and TRBJ1-2; perhaps TRBD1 as D (6 bases). Trimming stripped 1 base from V and 2 bases from J, with 11 bases between. CDR3 length equals 15 residues. The germline CDR1 and CDR2 sequences are LGHNA and YSLEER. CDR3 in DNA: TGCGCCAGCAGCCAAGGGGAAACAGGGAACTATGGCTACACCTTC. Amino acid sequence: CASSQGETGNYGYTF.

The chain couples TRBV6-2 or TRBV6-3 to TRBJ2-7; 16 positions agree with TRBD2. Germline V CDR1 and CDR2: MNHEY, SVGEGT. CDR3 length: 17 amino acids. Trimming took 2 bases from V and 2 from J; bases not matched to a gene: 3. The CDR3 DNA reads TGTGCCAGCAGTTACAGGGGACTAGCGGGAGGGACCTACGAGCAGTACTTC. This codes for CASSYRGLAGGTYEQYF.

This clonotype was observed many times. The V gene is TRBV15, the J gene TRBJ1-2, with D possibly matching TRBD1 (6 bases). The germline V gene has CDR1 LNHNV and CDR2 YYDKDF (reference sequence). The V gene lost 5 bases and the J gene lost 7 bases, with 14 bases spanning the gap. The CDR3 contains 13 residues. CDR3: CATSGKNRVGYTF. The CDR3 DNA reads TGTGCCACCAGCGGGAAGAACAGGGTTGGCTACACCTTC.

This clonotype has just a few counts. The rearrangement uses TRBV5-1 and TRBJ1-6; TRBD1 matches at 9 bases. The junction had 0 bases not matched to a gene; V was cut back by 5 bases and J by 3 bases. The CDR3 spans 14 residues. CDR1 is SGHRS, CDR2 YFSETQ, per germline. CDR3 sequence: CASRTGGYNSPLHF. CDR3 bases: TGCGCCAGCAGGACAGGGGGCTATAATTCACCCCTCCACTTT.

This clonotype was observed many times. The chain joins TRBV2 to TRBJ1-2; D is perhaps TRBD1 (5 bases). Germline CDR1 reads SNHLY; CDR2 reads FYNNEI. V lost 3 bases, J lost 7 bases, and 9 bases lay in between. CDR3 length equals 12 residues. The CDR3 protein is CASSESGSGYTF. CDR3 nucleotides: TGTGCCAGCAGTGAGTCAGGGAGTGGCTACACCTTC. Variable domain in full (rest from reference TRBV2 and TRBJ1-2): EPEVTQTPSHQVTQMGQEVILRCVPISNHLYFYWYRQILGQKVEFLVSFYNNEISEKSEIFDDQFSVERPDGSNFTLKIRSTKLEDSAMYFCASSESGSGYTFGSGTRLTVV.

This clonotype was observed a handful of times. The chain recombines TRBV7-9 with TRBJ2-5, with TRBD2 identical over 12 bases. After removal of 3 bases from V and 4 bases from J, the junction contained 6 bases not matched to a gene. CDR1 is SEHNR and CDR2 is FQNEAQ in the germline V gene (reference sequence). The CDR3 sequence is 16 residues long. The CDR3 reads CASSLPTSGRGETQYF. CDR3 nucleotide sequence: TGTGCCAGCAGCTTGCCGACTAGCGGGAGAGGAGAGACCCAGTACTTC.

This clonotype was seen a handful of times. V gene TRBV11-2 combines with J gene TRBJ2-1, with no clear D. The CDR3 runs 13 residues. Trimming left V 0 bases short and J 9 bases short, with 9 bases between. Germline loops: CDR1 SGHAT, CDR2 FQNNGV. The CDR3 protein is CASSLDQVTEQFF. DNA for the CDR3: TGTGCCAGCAGCTTAGATCAGGTAACTGAGCAGTTCTTC.

Note on this clonotype: This sequence may be a read error, since a much larger clone differs from it by one base. The CDR3 does not close with the conserved phenylalanine or tryptophan, likely indicating a read error. The chain carries TRBV6-2 or TRBV6-3 and TRBJ1-5; unclear D gene. CDR1 is MNHEY and CDR2 is SVGEGT in the germline V gene. V lost 5 bases to trimming and J lost 2 bases, with 16 bases between them. CDR3 size: 16 residues. In nucleotides, the CDR3 is TGTGCCAGCAGTCCCAACCCGGGGTACGGCAATCAGCCCCAGCATTCT. This codes for CASSPNPGYGNQPQHS.

This clonotype showed up just a few times. The V call is TRBV18, the J call TRBJ1-3; D might be TRBD1 (5 bases). This CDR3 has 15 residues. Trimming took 6 bases from V and 8 from J, leaving 20 bases between them. Germline CDR1 reads KGHSH; CDR2 reads LQKENI. For the CDR3, the DNA is TGTGCCAGCTCGGATACACCTCGCATGGGGGACACCATATATTTT. Translating gives CASSDTPRMGDTIYF.

V and J are TRBV19 and TRBJ1-3; no clear D gene. V was pared by 7 bases and J by 2 bases, with 6 bases between. The germline V gene encodes CDR1 LNHDA and CDR2 SQIVND (reference sequence). The CDR3 loop spans 12 amino acids. CDR3 protein: CASMVAGNTIYF. The CDR3 DNA follows: TGTGCCAGTATGGTGGCTGGAAACACCATATATTTT.

This clonotype has a count of ten or more. V gene TRBV7-8 combines with J gene TRBJ2-7; no reliable D call. The V and J ends lost 0 bases and 11 bases respectively, with 8 bases between them. The CDR3 length is 11 residues. Germline V gene sequence: CDR1 SGHVS, CDR2 FQNEAQ. For the CDR3, the DNA is TGTGCCAGCAGCTTAGCGACGGTGAAGTACTTC. Protein product: CASSLATVKYF.

This clonotype was recorded at least ten times. The chain couples TRBV6-1 to TRBJ2-5; 12 nucleotides line up with TRBD2. The CDR3 covers 16 residues. The trim removed 2 bases at V and 5 bases at J, leaving 6 bases unmatched. Looked up from germline, CDR1 is MNHNS and CDR2 is SASEGT. The CDR3 DNA is TGTGCCAGCAGTGAAACTAGCGGGAGGCCCCCGGAGACCCAGTACTTC. Its translation: CASSETSGRPPETQYF.